This passage covers 16 T cell receptor beta chains from one sample sequenced in a study of OX40 agonist ivuxolimab in advanced cancers. The method was immunoSEQ multiplex PCR; TCRdb's version includes in-frame clones alone and lacks a portion of them. Of 70,000 to 95,000 clones listed, 90% to 95% are singletons. Sequences were derived from CD4+ or CD8+ T cells sorted from blood, sampled in a trial of the OX40 agonist ivuxolimab. The source is an adult with an advanced solid tumor such as melanoma, head and neck, liver or kidney cancer.

J is TRBJ1-5 and V is TRBV6-1; D not certain. Germline V lookup: CDR1 MNHNS, CDR2 SASEGT. V was cut by 1 base and J by 9 bases, with 19 bases left in between. The CDR3 covers 16 residues. This chain's CDR3 is CASSEDTGRSGWPQHF. The CDR3 nucleotides are TGTGCCAGCAGTGAAGATACCGGTAGAAGCGGATGGCCCCAGCATTTT.

This chain joins TRBV6-5 and TRBJ1-1; the D gene is possibly TRBD1 (6 bases). CDR3 size: 14 residues. CDR1 is MNHEY and CDR2 is SVGAGI in the germline V gene. The V and J ends lost 5 bases and 4 bases respectively, with 14 bases between them. The DNA of the CDR3 is TGTGCCAGCAGTAAAGCACAGGGAGTCACTGAAGCTTTCTTT. Its translation is CASSKAQGVTEAFF.

On this clone: One end of the junction varies from germline; a read error may be responsible. Other DNA sequences in this sample translate to the same CDR3. This sequence joins TRBV5-8 and TRBJ2-5; TRBD2 might be the D (6 bases). This CDR3 has 10 residues. CDR1 SGHTS and CDR2 YDEGEE come from the germline V gene. The CDR3 sequence is CASPGGTQYF. The CDR3 nucleotides are TGCGCCAGCCCCGGGGGGACCCAGTACTTC.

This chain joins TRBV7-3 and TRBJ2-5; 8 bases agree with TRBD2. The J segment lost 0 bases and the V segment lost 6 bases, leaving 6 bases of the junction unmatched. Germline V lookup: CDR1 SGHTA, CDR2 FQGTGA. This CDR3 is built from 15 residues. CDR3 in amino acids: CASRESGGYQETQYF. The CDR3 region has the DNA TGTGCCAGCAGAGAAAGCGGGGGCTACCAAGAGACCCAGTACTTC.

The chain employs TRBV7-2 and TRBJ2-5; no firm D call. The CDR3 covers 16 residues. V lost 1 base, J lost 5 bases, and 17 bases lay in between. Germline values: CDR1 SGHTA, CDR2 FQGNSA. The CDR3 sequence is CASSLDRATPGETQYF. For the CDR3, the DNA is TGTGCCAGCAGCTTAGATCGTGCTACCCCGGGTGAGACCCAGTACTTC.

The CDR3 spells CASTRSGGTEAFF. The CDR3 DNA follows: TGTGCCAGCACCCGGAGTGGGGGCACTGAAGCTTTCTTT. The chain couples TRBV27 to TRBJ1-1; the D gene is possibly TRBD1 (5 bases). CDR3 length: 13 amino acids. The germline V gene encodes CDR1 MNHEY and CDR2 SMNVEV (reference sequence). V lost 7 bases, J lost 4 bases, and 13 bases lay in between.

The rearrangement joins TRBV5-1 to TRBJ1-5; 7 bases are a match to TRBD1. Losses at the gene ends were 3 bases for V and 4 bases for J; bases not matched to a gene: 7. The CDR3 has 15 amino acids. Germline V gene sequence: CDR1 SGHRS, CDR2 YFSETQ. As DNA, the CDR3 is TGCGCCAGCAGCTCCGGACAGGTGCCAAATCAGCCCCAGCATTTT. It specifies CASSSGQVPNQPQHF.

The chain joins TRBV14 to TRBJ2-3; TRBD2 aligns across 7 bases. CDR1 is SGHDN and CDR2 is FVKESK in the germline V gene. The CDR3 is made up of 16 amino acids. V dropped 3 bases and J dropped 2; count of bases not matched to a gene: 8. In DNA, the CDR3 is TGTGCCAGCAGCCATTCCAAGGGACTAAACACAGATACGCAGTATTTT. It translates to CASSHSKGLNTDTQYF.

J is TRBJ2-3 and V is TRBV2, with D perhaps matching TRBD1 (5 bases). V was pared by 9 bases and J by 1 base, with 17 bases between. The CDR3 contains 15 residues. Germline loops: CDR1 SNHLY, CDR2 FYNNEI. CDR3 DNA: TGTGCCAGTGCGGACGCAGGGATGGGCACAGATACGCAGTATTTT. Residues: CASADAGMGTDTQYF.

The chain employs TRBV18 and TRBJ1-2; no firm D call. V lost 5 bases to trimming and J lost 2 bases, with 9 bases between them. The CDR3 runs 13 residues. Germline V gives CDR1 KGHSH, CDR2 LQKENI. CDR3 bases: TGTGCCAGCTCAGCGGGATCAAACTATGGCTACACCTTC. This sequence encodes CASSAGSNYGYTF.

The CDR3 spells CASSPVVSGANVLTF. The CDR3 nucleotides read TGTGCCAGCAGTCCGGTCGTGTCAGGGGCCAACGTCCTGACTTTC. The V gene is TRBV6-1, the J gene TRBJ2-6, with D hard to call. CDR1 and CDR2 from the germline V gene are MNHNS and SASEGT. The ends were cut back, 5 bases at V and 4 bases at J, with 12 bases in the middle. The CDR3 is 15 amino acids.

V gene TRBV5-1 combines with J gene TRBJ1-5; TRBD1 might be the D (5 bases). In germline, CDR1 is SGHRS, CDR2 YFSETQ. The CDR3 covers 15 residues. Deletions cut 4 bases from V and 2 bases from J, with 13 bases between. This CDR3 reads CASSLQTEGNQPQHF. CDR3 coding DNA: TGCGCCAGCAGCCTTCAGACAGAGGGCAATCAGCCCCAGCATTTT. Based on the CDR3 plus reference TRBV5-1 and TRBJ1-5, the full variable domain is KAGVTQTPRYLIKTRGQQVTLSCSPISGHRSVSWYQQTPGQGLQFLFEYFSETQRNKGNFPGRFSGRQFSNSRSEMNVSTLELGDSALYLCASSLQTEGNQPQHFGDGTRLSIL.

This clone appeared a single time. The chain employs TRBV6-5 and TRBJ2-7, with a possible D match to TRBD1 (6 bases). CDR1 MNHEY and CDR2 SVGAGI come from the germline V gene. Between the trimmed V and J ends, which lost 5 bases and 0 bases, there was a span of 11 bases. This CDR3 is built from 14 residues. CDR3 amino acids: CASSLGQFSYEQYF. The CDR3 DNA reads as TGTGCCAGCAGTCTAGGACAGTTCTCCTACGAGCAGTACTTC.

The chain recombines TRBV19 with TRBJ2-5, with 7 bases that match TRBD1. Germline values: CDR1 LNHDA, CDR2 SQIVND (reference sequence). J gave up 1 base and V 3 bases, and 5 bases lay outside the gene matches. The CDR3 is 15 amino acids. CDR3 sequence: CASSMTGTVQETQYF. The CDR3 DNA is TGTGCCAGTAGTATGACCGGGACAGTCCAAGAGACCCAGTACTTC.

The J gene is TRBJ1-3, the V gene TRBV9; 9 bases map to TRBD1. The germline CDR1 and CDR2 sequences are SGDLS and YYNGEE. The V gene end was trimmed by 4 bases and the J gene end by 2 bases; junction bases not matched to a gene: 7. The CDR3 loop spans 16 amino acids. CDR3 nucleotide sequence: TGTGCCAGCAGCCTTCTACAGGGGGCGACTGGAAACACCATATATTTT. It is translated as CASSLLQGATGNTIYF.

The rearrangement joins TRBV5-5 to TRBJ2-2; TRBD1 matches 10 bases. There are 18 residues in the CDR3. Trimming cost V 0 bases and J 5 bases; bases outside gene matches: 10. Germline V gene sequence: CDR1 SGHKS, CDR2 YYEKEE (reference sequence). CDR3 residues: CASSLDPPGQGQTGELFF. In DNA, the CDR3 is TGTGCCAGCAGCTTGGATCCTCCGGGACAGGGGCAAACCGGGGAGCTGTTTTTT.